The clone carrying this TCR beta chain was observed many times. Its antigen is unidentified. The data derive from a study of molecular identifiers for immune sequencing clone quantification. Findings and limits, study-wide: Among 850,000 to 1,000,000 naive cells, spiked Jurkat TCR RNA from a single cell was reportedly detectable. Highly expanded clone sizes could be underestimated by identical TCR molecules that share a barcode. In naive cells, clones above 20 RNA copies held under 1% of molecules, whereas in effector cells they held over 98%.

This CDR3 is built from 14 residues. Germline loops: CDR1 SEHNR, CDR2 FQNEAQ (reference sequence). The V end was cut by 5 bases, the J end by 0 bases, with 8 bases between. Naive CD8 T cells were sorted as CD8+CD4-CCR7+CD45RA+. TCRdb reprocessed the PCR reads via MiXCR and lists one record per CDR3 protein. The sample comprises a few hundred thousand distinct CDR3 sequences, roughly 24% of which are singletons, and 0.7% to 0.95% rests with the top ten. The sequencing input was naive CD8+ T cells from blood, with Jurkat cell RNA spiked in. Subset meaning: FACS-sorted CD8+CD4-CCR7+CD45RA+ naive T cells. This clonotype was obtained from a human donor in good health. Some libraries in this study had Jurkat cell RNA spiked in. The chain has TRBV7-9 and TRBJ1-3; a weak D match, TRBD1 (5 bases). The CDR3 sequence: CASSMTVSGNTIYF. CDR3 sequence (DNA): TGTGCCAGCAGCATGACAGTCTCTGGAAACACCATATATTTT.